A single sample is the source of the 13 T cell receptor beta chains below, sequenced in a study of blood T cell repertoires in COVID-19. Clones were sequenced by immunoSEQ multiplex PCR, and TCRdb holds only the in-frame ones, with some missing. The repertoire holds 300,000 to 350,000 clones, with about nine tenths as singletons. Sequenced: peripheral blood. The receptors originated from a woman aged 25 to 39 with COVID-19, enrolled during active disease.

On this clone: The sample has other DNA sequences that encode this CDR3 too. This chain uses TRBV9 with TRBJ2-2; the match to TRBD2 covers 14 bases. With V trimmed by 3 bases and J by 7 bases, 8 bases remained unmatched. The CDR3 is made up of 17 amino acids. Germline lookup yields CDR1 SGDLS and CDR2 YYNGEE. Here the CDR3 reads CASSGRLAGGGGGELFF. Here the CDR3 DNA reads TGTGCCAGCAGCGGCCGACTAGCGGGAGGGGGTGGCGGGGAGCTGTTTTTT.

The chain combines TRBV2 with TRBJ1-1; 8 bases agree with TRBD1. Germline CDR1 reads SNHLY; CDR2 reads FYNNEI. The CDR3 extends over 12 amino acids. V lost 5 bases, J lost 7 bases, and 3 bases stayed unmatched. In DNA, the CDR3 is TGTGCCAGCAGTTTACAGGGGGTTGAAGCTTTCTTT. Its protein is CASSLQGVEAFF.

The chain links TRBV5-4 to TRBJ1-4; tentatively, D is TRBD1 (6 bases). CDR1 SGHNT and CDR2 YYREEE come from the germline V gene (reference sequence). This CDR3 is 14 amino acids long. V lost 4 bases, J lost 8 bases, and 15 bases lay in between. The DNA for the CDR3 is TGTGCCAGCAGCGAGACGGGGACAAGGGAAAAACTGTTTTTT. Residues: CASSETGTREKLFF. The full variable domain, its missing parts supplied by reference TRBV5-4 and TRBJ1-4, is ETGVTQSPTHLIKTRGQQVTLRCSSQSGHNTVSWYQQALGQGPQFIFQYYREEENGRGNFPPRFSGLQFPNYSSELNVNALELDDSALYLCASSETGTREKLFFGSGTQLSVL.

The J gene is TRBJ2-3, the V gene TRBV7-2, with 7 positions matching TRBD2. The CDR3 length is 15 residues. Germline V gives CDR1 SGHTA, CDR2 FQGNSA. With 6 bases clipped from V and 0 bases from J, the junction kept 6 bases outside the gene matches. The CDR3 here is CASSPSGTSTDTQYF. The DNA of the CDR3 is TGTGCCAGCAGTCCCAGCGGGACCAGCACAGATACGCAGTATTTT.

This chain joins TRBV10-3 and TRBJ2-1; either TRBD1 or TRBD2 may supply D (9 bases each). The length of the CDR3 is 20 residues. Germline loops: CDR1 ENHRY, CDR2 SYGVKD. Trimming removed 6 bases at V and 6 bases at J, with 33 bases between. Written as DNA, the CDR3 is TGTGCCATCAGGCGACAGGGGGGCGAGCACTGGCGGGAGGGCAGCAATGAGCAGTTCTTC. Its translation is CAIRRQGGEHWREGSNEQFF.

This clone occurred a few times. The V and J genes are TRBV7-9 and TRBJ1-2; D is uncertain. Per the germline V gene, CDR1 is SEHNR and CDR2 is FQNEAQ (reference sequence). The length of the CDR3 is 14 residues. The germline V and J ends were trimmed by 5 bases and 2 bases, with 12 bases remaining between them. CDR3 loop: CASSKAGFNYGYTF. DNA of the CDR3: TGTGCCAGCAGCAAGGCCGGGTTCAACTATGGCTACACCTTC.

The V gene is TRBV3-1 (or the pseudogene TRBV3-2), the J gene TRBJ2-5; 10 bases are a match to TRBD2. CDR3 length equals 18 residues. V shed 0 bases, J shed 1 base, and the junction held 8 bases outside the gene matches. The germline V gene has CDR1 LGHDT and CDR2 YNNKEL (reference sequence). The CDR3 is CASSQELAGLDFQETQYF. The CDR3 DNA follows: TGTGCCAGCAGCCAAGAACTAGCGGGACTAGATTTCCAAGAGACCCAGTACTTC.

The CDR3 nucleotides read TGTGCCAGCAGCCAAGGGAGTTCGAGCGGGAGATTTCCCTACGAGCAGTACTTC. Translating it yields CASSQGSSSGRFPYEQYF. This sequence joins TRBV3-1 (or the pseudogene TRBV3-2) and TRBJ2-7; the match to TRBD2 covers 8 bases. The CDR3 runs 18 residues. Germline CDR1 reads LGHDT; CDR2 reads YNNKEL (reference sequence). J gave up 2 bases and V 1 base, and 13 bases lay outside the gene matches.

The chain combines TRBV9 with TRBJ2-5; 7 bases match TRBD1. The CDR3 extends over 15 amino acids. J was trimmed by 5 bases and V by 4 bases; bases with no gene match: 11. Germline CDR1 SGDLS, CDR2 YYNGEE. The CDR3 DNA reads TGTGCCAGCAGCACACCGACAGGGAATGGGGAGACCCAGTACTTC. Translated: CASSTPTGNGETQYF.

The J gene is TRBJ1-6, the V gene TRBV6-5, with TRBD1 identical over 8 bases. The CDR3 has 14 amino acids. Trimming cost V 7 bases and J 8 bases; bases outside gene matches: 7. Germline V gives CDR1 MNHEY, CDR2 SVGAGI. The CDR3 spells CASKAGGEDSPLHF. Written as DNA, the CDR3 is TGTGCCAGCAAAGCAGGGGGCGAGGATTCACCCCTCCACTTT.

The V call is TRBV4-3, the J call TRBJ1-4; D gene unclear. Trimming took off 4 bases at V and 4 bases at J, with 13 bases between the two ends. There are 15 residues in the CDR3. CDR1 is LGHNA and CDR2 is YSLEER in the germline V gene. The CDR3, as DNA: TGCGCCAGCAGCCCCGAGGGTTTAAGTAATGAAAAACTGTTTTTT. Amino acid sequence: CASSPEGLSNEKLFF.

The DNA for the CDR3 is TGTGCCTGGGGGACAGGTTTTCTTCACTATGGCTACACCTTC. This gives the protein CAWGTGFLHYGYTF. The chain has TRBV30 and TRBJ1-2; 8 bases fit TRBD1. The length of the CDR3 is 14 residues. V trimming: 5 bases; J trimming: 3 bases; junction bases outside the gene matches: 8. Germline V CDR1 and CDR2: GTSNPN, SVGIG (reference sequence).

The chain carries TRBV4-2 and TRBJ2-6; 10 bases are shared with TRBD1. The CDR3 loop spans 17 amino acids. With 2 bases clipped from V and 1 base from J, the junction kept 2 bases outside the gene matches. The V gene's germline CDR1 is LGHNA and CDR2 YNFKEQ. CDR3 amino acids: CASSQRQGASGANVLTF. The CDR3 DNA is TGTGCCAGCAGCCAACGACAGGGGGCATCTGGGGCCAACGTCCTGACTTTC.